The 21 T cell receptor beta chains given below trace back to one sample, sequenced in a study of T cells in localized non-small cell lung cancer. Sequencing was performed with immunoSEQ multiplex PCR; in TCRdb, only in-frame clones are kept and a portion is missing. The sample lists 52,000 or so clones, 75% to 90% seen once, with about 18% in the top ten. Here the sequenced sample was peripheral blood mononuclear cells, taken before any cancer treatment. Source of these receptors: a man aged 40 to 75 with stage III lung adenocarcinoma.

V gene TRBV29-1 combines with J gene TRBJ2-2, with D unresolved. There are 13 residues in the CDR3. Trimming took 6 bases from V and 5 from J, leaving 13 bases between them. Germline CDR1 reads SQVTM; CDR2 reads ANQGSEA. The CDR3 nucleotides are TGCAGCGTCCCAGGCAGGCCGACCGGGGAGCTGTTTTTT. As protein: CSVPGRPTGELFF.

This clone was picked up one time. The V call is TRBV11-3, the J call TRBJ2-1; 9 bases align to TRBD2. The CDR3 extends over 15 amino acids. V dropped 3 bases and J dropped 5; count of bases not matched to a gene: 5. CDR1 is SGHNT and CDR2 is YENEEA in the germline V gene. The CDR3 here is CASSLLAGLHNEQFF. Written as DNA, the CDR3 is TGTGCCAGCAGCTTGCTAGCGGGGTTACACAATGAGCAGTTCTTC.

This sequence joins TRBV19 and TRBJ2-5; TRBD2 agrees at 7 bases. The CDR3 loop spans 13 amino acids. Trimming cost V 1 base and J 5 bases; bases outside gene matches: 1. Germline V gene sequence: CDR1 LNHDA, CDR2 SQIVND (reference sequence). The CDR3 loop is CASSIVSGETQYF. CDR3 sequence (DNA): TGTGCCAGTAGTATAGTTAGCGGGGAGACCCAGTACTTC.

The CDR3 spells CASSYKANYGYTF. The DNA for the CDR3 is TGTGCCAGCAGTTACAAGGCTAACTATGGCTACACCTTC. This chain links TRBV25-1 with TRBJ1-2; D is undetermined. The V gene lost 5 bases and the J gene lost 0 bases, with 7 bases spanning the gap. Germline V gives CDR1 MGHDK, CDR2 SYGVNS. The CDR3 contains 13 residues.

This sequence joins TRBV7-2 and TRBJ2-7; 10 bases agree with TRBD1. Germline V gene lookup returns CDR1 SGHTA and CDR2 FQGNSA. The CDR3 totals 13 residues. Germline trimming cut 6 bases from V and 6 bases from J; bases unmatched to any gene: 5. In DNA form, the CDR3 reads TGTGCCAGCAGTCGGGACAGGGGACGCGAGCAGTACTTC. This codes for CASSRDRGREQYF.

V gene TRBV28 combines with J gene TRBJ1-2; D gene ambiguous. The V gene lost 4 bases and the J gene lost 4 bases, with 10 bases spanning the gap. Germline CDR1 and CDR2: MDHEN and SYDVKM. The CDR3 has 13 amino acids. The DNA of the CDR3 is TGTGCCAGCAGTTCTTCTGGAGGCTATGGCTACACCTTC. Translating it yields CASSSSGGYGYTF.

In DNA form, the CDR3 reads TGTGCCAGCAGCTTAGGCGGGTTTGGGTCTGGGGCCAACGTCCTGACTTTC. This codes for CASSLGGFGSGANVLTF. The chain links TRBV11-3 to TRBJ2-6; D perhaps matches TRBD2 (5 bases). Trimming removed 1 base from V and 1 base from J, with 11 bases in between. CDR1 and CDR2 (germline): SGHNT, YENEEA. The CDR3 is 17 residues long.

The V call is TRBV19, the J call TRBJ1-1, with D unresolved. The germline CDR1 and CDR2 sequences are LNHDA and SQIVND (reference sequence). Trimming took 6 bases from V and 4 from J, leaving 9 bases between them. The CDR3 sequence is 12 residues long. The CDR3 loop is CASRPTSTEAFF. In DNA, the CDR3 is TGTGCCAGTAGGCCTACAAGCACTGAAGCTTTCTTT. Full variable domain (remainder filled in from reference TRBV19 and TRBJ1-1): DGGITQSPKYLFRKEGQNVTLSCEQNLNHDAMYWYRQDPGQGLRLIYYSQIVNDFQKGDIAEGYSVSREKKESFPLTVTSAQKNPTAFYLCASRPTSTEAFFGQGTRLTVV.

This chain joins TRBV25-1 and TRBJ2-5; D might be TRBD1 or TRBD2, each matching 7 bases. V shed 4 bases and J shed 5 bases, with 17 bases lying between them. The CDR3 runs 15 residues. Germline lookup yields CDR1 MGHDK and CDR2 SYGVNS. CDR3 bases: TGTGCCAGCAGTGTAGGAGACAGGGAGGGGGAGACCCAGTACTTC. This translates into CASSVGDREGETQYF.

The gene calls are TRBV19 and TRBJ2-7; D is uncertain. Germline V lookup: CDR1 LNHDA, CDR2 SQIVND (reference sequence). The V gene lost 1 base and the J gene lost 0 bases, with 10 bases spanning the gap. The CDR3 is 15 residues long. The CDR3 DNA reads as TGTGCCAGTAGTATAGGACCGGATAGCTCCTACGAGCAGTACTTC. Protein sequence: CASSIGPDSSYEQYF.

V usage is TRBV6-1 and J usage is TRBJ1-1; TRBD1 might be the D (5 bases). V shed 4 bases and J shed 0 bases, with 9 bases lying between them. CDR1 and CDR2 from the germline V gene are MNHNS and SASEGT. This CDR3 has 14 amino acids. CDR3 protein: CASSGQGMNTEAFF. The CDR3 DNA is TGTGCCAGCAGTGGGCAGGGTATGAACACTGAAGCTTTCTTT.

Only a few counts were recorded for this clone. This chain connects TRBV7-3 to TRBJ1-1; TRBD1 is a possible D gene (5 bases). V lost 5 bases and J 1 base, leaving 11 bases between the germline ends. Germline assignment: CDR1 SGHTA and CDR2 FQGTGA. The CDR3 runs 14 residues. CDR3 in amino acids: CASSRFGTNTEAFF. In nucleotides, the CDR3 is TGTGCCAGCAGCCGTTTTGGGACGAACACTGAAGCTTTCTTT.

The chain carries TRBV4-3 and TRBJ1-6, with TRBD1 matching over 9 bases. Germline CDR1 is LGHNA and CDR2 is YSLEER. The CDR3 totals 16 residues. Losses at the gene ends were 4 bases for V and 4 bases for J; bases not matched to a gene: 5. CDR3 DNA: TGCGCCAGCAGCCCCGAGGACAGGGGATATAATTCACCCCTCCACTTT. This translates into CASSPEDRGYNSPLHF.

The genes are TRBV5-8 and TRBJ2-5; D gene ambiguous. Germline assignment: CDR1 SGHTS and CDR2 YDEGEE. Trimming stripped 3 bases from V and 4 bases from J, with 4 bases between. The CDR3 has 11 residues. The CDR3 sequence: CASSSLETQYF. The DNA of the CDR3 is TGTGCCAGCAGCTCCTTAGAGACCCAGTACTTC.

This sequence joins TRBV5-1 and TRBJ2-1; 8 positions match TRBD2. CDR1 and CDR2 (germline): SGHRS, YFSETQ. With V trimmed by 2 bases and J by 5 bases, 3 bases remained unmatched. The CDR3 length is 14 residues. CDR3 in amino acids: CASSLTSGDNEQFF. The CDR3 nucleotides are TGCGCCAGCAGCTTAACTAGCGGAGACAATGAGCAGTTCTTC.

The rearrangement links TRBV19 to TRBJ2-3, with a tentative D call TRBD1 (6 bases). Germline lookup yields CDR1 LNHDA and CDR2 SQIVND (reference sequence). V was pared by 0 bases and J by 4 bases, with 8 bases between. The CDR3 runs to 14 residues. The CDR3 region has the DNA TGTGCCAGTAGTATAGACAGGGGAGCAGATACGCAGTATTTT. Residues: CASSIDRGADTQYF.

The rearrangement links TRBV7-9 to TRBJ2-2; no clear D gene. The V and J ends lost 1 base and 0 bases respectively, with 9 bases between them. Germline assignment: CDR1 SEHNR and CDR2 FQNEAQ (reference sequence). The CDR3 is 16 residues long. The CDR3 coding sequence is TGTGCCAGCAGCTTAGATCACACAGCGAACACCGGGGAGCTGTTTTTT. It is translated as CASSLDHTANTGELFF.

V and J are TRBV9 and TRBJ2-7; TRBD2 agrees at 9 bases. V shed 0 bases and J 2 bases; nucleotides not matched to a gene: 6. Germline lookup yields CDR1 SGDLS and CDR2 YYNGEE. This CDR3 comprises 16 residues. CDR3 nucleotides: TGTGCCAGCAGCGTAGGATCTAGCGGGGTGACCTACGAGCAGTACTTC. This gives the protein CASSVGSSGVTYEQYF. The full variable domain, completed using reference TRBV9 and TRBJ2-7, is DSGVTQTPKHLITATGQRVTLRCSPRSGDLSVYWYQQSLDQGLQFLIQYYNGEERAKGNILERFSAQQFPDLHSELNLSSLELGDSALYFCASSVGSSGVTYEQYFGPGTRLTVT.

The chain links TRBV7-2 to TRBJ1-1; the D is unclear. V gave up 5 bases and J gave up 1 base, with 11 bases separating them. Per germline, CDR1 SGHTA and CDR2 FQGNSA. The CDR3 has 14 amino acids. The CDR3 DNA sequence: TGTGCCAGCAGCGCCTACGTTCCGAACACTGAAGCTTTCTTT. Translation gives CASSAYVPNTEAFF.

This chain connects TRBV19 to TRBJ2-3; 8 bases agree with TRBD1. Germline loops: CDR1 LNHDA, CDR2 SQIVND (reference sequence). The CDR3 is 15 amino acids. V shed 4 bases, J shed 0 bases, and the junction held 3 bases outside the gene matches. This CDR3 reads CASSTGQGSTDTQYF. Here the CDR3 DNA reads TGTGCCAGTAGTACCGGACAGGGCAGCACAGATACGCAGTATTTT.

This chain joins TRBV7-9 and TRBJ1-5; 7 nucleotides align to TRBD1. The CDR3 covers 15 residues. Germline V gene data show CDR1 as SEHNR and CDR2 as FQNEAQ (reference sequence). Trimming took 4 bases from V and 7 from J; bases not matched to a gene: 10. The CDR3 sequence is CASSSRDSFEQPQHF. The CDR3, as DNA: TGTGCCAGCAGCTCGCGGGACAGTTTTGAGCAGCCCCAGCATTTT.